Here is one TCR beta chain with its context. Its antigen remains unknown. Profiling relied on immunoSEQ multiplex PCR, and the TCRdb table lists in-frame clones only, not all of them. The data show about 10,000 clones, with around four fifths seen just once and roughly 0.35% held by the top ten. The sample is drawn from a study of follicular helper T cells after annual influenza vaccination. Overall study context: Some donors were sampled over the 2013-2014, 2014-2015 and 2015-2016 vaccinations.

The time point is: 2014-2015 season, 7 days after vaccination. Findings of the study overall: Day 7 ICOS+CD38+ clones were most often found later in ICOS-CD38- cTfh cells.

With V trimmed by 6 bases and J by 6 bases, 13 bases remained unmatched. Germline values: CDR1 MRHNA, CDR2 SNTAGT. The CDR3 has 16 residues. Sequencing was performed on CXCR5- memory CD4+ T cells sorted from blood, taken 7 days after influenza vaccination. This clonotype originated in an adult who received the influenza vaccine. The chain recombines TRBV6-4 with TRBJ2-2; 7 bases agree with TRBD1. The CDR3 region is CASSRRFGQVPGELFF. The CDR3 DNA is TGTGCCAGCAGCCGACGGTTTGGACAGGTGCCCGGGGAGCTGTTTTTT.